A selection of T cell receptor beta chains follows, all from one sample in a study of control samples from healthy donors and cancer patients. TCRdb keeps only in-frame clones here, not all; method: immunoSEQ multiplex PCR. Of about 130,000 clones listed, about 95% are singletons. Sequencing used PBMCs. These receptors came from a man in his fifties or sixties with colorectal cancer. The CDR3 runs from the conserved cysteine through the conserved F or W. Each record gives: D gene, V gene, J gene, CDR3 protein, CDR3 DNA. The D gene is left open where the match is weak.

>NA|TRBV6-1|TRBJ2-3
CASSERGRTDTQYF
TGTGCCAGCAGTGAACGCGGCAGGACGGATACGCAGTATTTT
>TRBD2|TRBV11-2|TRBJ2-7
CASSRGRSYEQYF
TGTGCCAGCAGCCGCGGGAGGAGCTACGAGCAGTACTTC
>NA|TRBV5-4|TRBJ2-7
CASSSEYGRQYF
TGTGCCAGCAGCTCAGAGTACGGGAGGCAGTACTTC
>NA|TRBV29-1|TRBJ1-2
CSGGTVPNYGYTF
TGCAGCGGGGGGACGGTTCCTAACTATGGCTACACCTTC
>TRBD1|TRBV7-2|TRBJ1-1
CASSLDRVTEAFF
TGTGCCAGCAGCTTGGACAGGGTCACTGAAGCTTTCTTT
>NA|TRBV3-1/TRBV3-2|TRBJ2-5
CASSQSARGRETQYF
TGTGCCAGCAGCCAATCGGCCAGGGGCCGGGAGACCCAGTACTTC
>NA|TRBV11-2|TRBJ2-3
CASSFRSETRGTDTQYF
TGTGCCAGCAGCTTTAGGTCCGAGACTCGAGGAACAGATACGCAGTATTTT
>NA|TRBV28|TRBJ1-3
CASSSGYRNTIYF
TGTGCCAGCAGTTCCGGGTACCGAAACACCATATATTTT
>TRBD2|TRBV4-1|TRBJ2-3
CASSQEGASGGVRDTQYF
TGCGCCAGCAGCCAAGAAGGAGCTAGCGGGGGGGTCCGGGATACGCAGTATTTT
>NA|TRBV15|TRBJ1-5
CATSRVGSPQPQHF
TGTGCCACCAGCAGAGTTGGATCCCCTCAGCCCCAGCATTTT
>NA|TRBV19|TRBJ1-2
CASSIQVNYGYTF
TGTGCCAGTAGTATCCAGGTAAACTATGGCTACACCTTC
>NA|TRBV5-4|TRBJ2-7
CASSLGGSEQYF
TGTGCCAGCAGCTTGGGAGGGAGCGAGCAGTACTTC
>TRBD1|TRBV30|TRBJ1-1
CAWSQGAGGLTEAFF
TGTGCCTGGAGTCAGGGGGCAGGGGGCCTGACTGAAGCTTTCTTT
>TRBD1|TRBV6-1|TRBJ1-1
CASSVGTGTMNTEAFF
TGTGCCAGCAGTGTGGGGACAGGGACCATGAACACTGAAGCTTTCTTT
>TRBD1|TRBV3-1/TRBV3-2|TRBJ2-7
CASSQGKGDRGHYEQYF
TGTGCCAGCAGCCAAGGAAAAGGGGACAGGGGACACTACGAGCAGTACTTC
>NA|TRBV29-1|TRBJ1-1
CSGRELNTEAFF
TGCAGCGGACGGGAGCTAAACACTGAAGCTTTCTTT
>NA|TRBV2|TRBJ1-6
CASSRPVQGSPLHF
TGTGCCAGCAGTCGTCCGGTGCAGGGTTCACCCCTCCACTTT
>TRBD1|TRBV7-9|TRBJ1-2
CASSLETGDFRYGYTF
TGTGCCAGCAGCTTAGAGACAGGGGATTTTAGGTATGGCTACACCTTC
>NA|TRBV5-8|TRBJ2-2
CATTLQFITGELFF
TGTGCCACTACCCTCCAGTTTATCACCGGGGAGCTGTTTTTT
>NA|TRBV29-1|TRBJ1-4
CSVQPATNEKLFF
TGCAGCGTTCAGCCTGCAACTAATGAAAAACTGTTTTTT